This TCR beta chain was identified during a study of shared clonotypes between healthy human individuals. Study information: The cohort had two women and a few men, ages 18 to 49. The plates for each donor numbered three CD4 naive, three CD4 memory, two CD8 naive and one CD8 memory. Regarding the study as a whole: With few donors, the genetic and exposure-history diversity represented was limited.

Investigators divided CD4+ cells into CD45RA+ naive and CD45RA-negative memory subsets. As to this clone: What it binds is unknown.

Assay used: immunoSEQ multiplex PCR; TCRdb lists only in-frame clones, some missing. The data contain 1 million to 1.3 million clones, roughly 74% of them singletons. The specimen was memory CD4+ T cells from PBMCs. The sample's subset: CD45RA-negative fraction. This clonotype was sampled from a man younger than 35 in good health. Some clones in this sample may be carry-over from other donors' samples.

The CDR3 nucleotides are TGTGCCAGCCTTAGCGGGAGTGGCTCCTACAATGAGCAGTTCTTC. Encoded protein: CASLSGSGSYNEQFF. The rearrangement uses TRBV28 and TRBJ2-1; 9 bases match TRBD2. The junction had 5 bases not matched to a gene; V was cut back by 8 bases and J by 0 bases. Germline V gives CDR1 MDHEN, CDR2 SYDVKM. There are 15 residues in the CDR3.